This TCR beta chain is from a study of control samples from healthy donors and cancer patients. Clones were read by immunoSEQ multiplex PCR, and TCRdb kept only the in-frame ones, dropping some. This table has roughly 170,000 clones, just over 85% appearing once. Trimming stripped 5 bases from V and 7 bases from J, with 15 bases between. The CDR3 extends over 14 amino acids. Per germline, CDR1 SNHLY and CDR2 FYNNEI. The TCR comes from a woman aged 25 to 45 in good health. The sequenced sample was blood. The chain carries TRBV2 and TRBJ1-5; D is undetermined. In nucleotides, the CDR3 is TGTGCCAGCAGTAGGAGGGAGGAGGGCCAGCCCCAGCATTTT. Residues: CASSRREEGQPQHF.